The rows below give T cell receptor beta chains drawn from one sample of a study of T cell responses to AZD1222 COVID-19 vaccine. Measured with immunoSEQ multiplex PCR; TCRdb has only the in-frame clones, and not every one. The repertoire consists of about 170,000 clones, with approximately 92% occurring once and the leading ten covering over 1.5%. The starting material was peripheral blood, obtained on day 0 of AZD1222 vaccination. The receptors here all came from an adult in good health. CDR3s include the opening cysteine and the closing phenylalanine or tryptophan.

TRBV25-1	TRBJ1-5	CASSEYASREPQHF
TRBV19	TRBJ1-3	CASSMTASGNTIYF
TRBV30	TRBJ2-7	CAWRGTVRVEQYF
TRBV3-1/TRBV3-2	TRBJ1-5	CASSQAQGGQPQHF
TRBV19	TRBJ2-4	CASSARTNIQYF
TRBV6-5	TRBJ2-7	CASSRTGTYEQYF
TRBV5-1	TRBJ1-2	CASSAGTGISPLENGYTF
TRBV18	TRBJ2-6	CASSPGMSSGANVLTF
TRBV2	TRBJ2-1	CASRGASSSYNEQFF
TRBV2	TRBJ1-1	CASRKGGQEKAFF
TRBV6-5	TRBJ2-7	CASSYDSATFEQYF
TRBV6-1	TRBJ1-2	CASSEEATGGAGGYTF
TRBV4-3	TRBJ2-3	CASSHSGTARQYF
TRBV11-3	TRBJ2-1	CASSHTSGAYNEQFF
TRBV10-3	TRBJ1-1	CAISESKGATEAFF
TRBV5-1	TRBJ1-5	CASSFSGNQPQHF
TRBV5-8	TRBJ2-1	CASSFSWGLHNEQFF
TRBV5-1	TRBJ1-1	CASSLGPVNTEAFF
TRBV5-1	TRBJ1-1	CASSLGVSVAEAFF
TRBV11-2	TRBJ1-4	CASSLQKELFF
TRBV10-2	TRBJ2-7	CASSTGGFAYEQYF
TRBV27	TRBJ2-7	CASSLGRGPHYEQYF
TRBV6-1	TRBJ2-1	CASSDGLAGVSLRGNEQFF
TRBV2	TRBJ2-1	CASSERGFDDEQFF
TRBV7-2	TRBJ2-7	CASSLSGSGTTYF
TRBV5-1	TRBJ2-7	CASSLRGGAFDEQYF
TRBV6-5	TRBJ2-3	CASSIRDTQYF
TRBV4-1	TRBJ2-2	CASSQRGLAPGELFF
TRBV19	TRBJ1-1	CASSMRNTEAFF
TRBV18	TRBJ1-6	CASSPGTGAPPGISPLHF
TRBV7-9	TRBJ2-1	CASRPAKQGASYNEQFF
TRBV28	TRBJ2-7	CASSLLARPTYEQYF
TRBV5-4	TRBJ2-2	CASTWGDRNTGELFF
TRBV19	TRBJ1-6	CASSIPPTRGSPLHF
TRBV12-5	TRBJ2-1	CASGLGDRGRNEQFF
TRBV9	TRBJ2-7	CASSPKGYEQYF
TRBV5-1	TRBJ1-4	CASSLGPTTNEKLFF
TRBV19	TRBJ2-7	CASSIRAPVYEQYF
TRBV19	TRBJ1-2	CASSTLTGSGGSGYTF
TRBV4-2	TRBJ2-3	CASRGPDTQYF
TRBV7-9	TRBJ2-7	CASSLGLAGGHEQYF
TRBV7-8	TRBJ2-7	CASSLVASGRAAYEQYF
TRBV6-6	TRBJ1-2	CASSLGFRVDGYTF
TRBV6-5	TRBJ1-6	CASGWRSYNSPLHF
TRBV4-2	TRBJ1-5	CASSRGQHSNQPQHF
TRBV6-6	TRBJ2-7	CASTHRGTGAREQYF